These T cell receptor beta chains were read from a single sample in a study of control samples from healthy donors and cancer patients. Clones were read by immunoSEQ multiplex PCR, and TCRdb kept only the in-frame ones, dropping some. Of under 450,000 clones listed, about 93% were seen once; the top ten hold roughly 6.4%. The sample consisted of PBMCs. All receptors come from a man between 40 and 49 years old with head and neck cancer. CDR3s include the opening cysteine and the closing phenylalanine or tryptophan. D genes are given only for firm matches. Size is stated for part of the rows, as once, few or many counts, or as a class when the clone is expanded.

TRBD1,NA,TRBJ1-2,TRBV6-5,CASSRQGDGYTF,TGTGCCAGCAGCAGACAGGGAGACGGTTACACCTTC
NA,NA,TRBJ1-1,TRBV5-4,CASRLGVGRANTEAFF,TGTGCCAGCAGGTTGGGAGTAGGACGGGCGAACACTGAAGCTTTCTTT
NA,few,TRBJ1-5,TRBV2,CASSGDQPQHF,TGTGCCAGCAGTGGAGATCAGCCCCAGCATTTT
NA,NA,TRBJ2-7,TRBV9,CASSVGISGSSYEQYF,TGTGCCAGCAGCGTTGGGATATCAGGGAGCTCCTACGAGCAGTACTTC
NA,NA,TRBJ2-3,TRBV11-2,CASSQDSTQYF,TGTGCCAGCAGCCAGGACAGTACGCAGTATTTT
NA,NA,TRBJ2-7,TRBV5-1,CASSPTPGQIPEQYF,TGCGCCAGCAGCCCCACCCCGGGACAAATACCCGAGCAGTACTTC
TRBD1,once,TRBJ2-3,TRBV9,CASSSGQGADTQYF,TGTGCCAGCAGCTCGGGACAGGGAGCAGATACGCAGTATTTT
NA,NA,TRBJ1-1,TRBV2,CASSEYSNTEAFF,TGTGCCAGCAGTGAATACAGTAACACTGAAGCTTTCTTT
NA,NA,TRBJ1-5,TRBV4-1,CASSQDPGNQPQHF,TGCGCCAGCAGCCAAGACCCGGGGAATCAGCCCCAGCATTTT
TRBD2,NA,TRBJ2-3,TRBV6-5,CASSYSQREDGDTQYF,TGTGCCAGCAGTTACTCGCAGCGGGAGGATGGTGATACGCAGTATTTT
NA,NA,TRBJ2-7,TRBV10-3,CAIRDTTYEQYF,TGTGCCATCCGGGACACAACCTACGAGCAGTACTTC
TRBD1,NA,TRBJ2-1,TRBV19,CASETGGSYEQFF,TGTGCCTCAGAGACAGGGGGTAGCTATGAGCAGTTCTTC
NA,NA,TRBJ1-6,TRBV30,CAWSQGSSYNSPLHF,TGTGCCTGGAGCCAGGGGAGCTCCTATAATTCACCCCTCCACTTT
NA,NA,TRBJ2-5,TRBV4-1,CASSRPPSETQYF,TGCGCCAGCAGCCGGCCCCCGTCTGAGACCCAGTACTTC
NA,few,TRBJ1-1,TRBV18,CASIEHTEAFF,TGTGCCAGCATAGAGCACACTGAAGCTTTCTTT
NA,NA,TRBJ2-1,TRBV9,CASSVTALGYNEQFF,TGTGCCAGCAGCGTAACGGCCCTCGGGTACAATGAGCAGTTCTTC
TRBD2,NA,TRBJ2-1,TRBV4-1,CASSQDREERISRDNEQFF,TGCGCCAGCAGCCAAGATCGGGAGGAGAGAATTAGTCGGGACAATGAGCAGTTCTTC
TRBD2,NA,TRBJ2-5,TRBV4-1,CASSPGAGGLTGETQYF,TGCGCCAGCAGCCCCGGAGCGGGGGGGTTAACAGGAGAGACCCAGTACTTC
NA,once,TRBJ1-4,TRBV7-9,CASSLEVNEKLFF,TGTGCCAGCAGCCTAGAGGTTAATGAAAAACTGTTTTTT
TRBD2,NA,TRBJ2-3,TRBV12-3/TRBV12-4,CASTGTKADTQYF,TGTGCCAGCACCGGGACTAAGGCAGATACGCAGTATTTT
NA,NA,TRBJ2-2,TRBV7-3,CASGVNTGELFF,TGTGCCAGCGGGGTAAACACCGGGGAGCTGTTTTTT
NA,NA,TRBJ2-2,TRBV7-3,CASSDDHFTGELFF,TGTGCCAGCAGCGATGACCATTTCACCGGGGAGCTGTTTTTT
TRBD1,NA,TRBJ1-2,TRBV7-2,CASSPDRVLRYTF,TGTGCCAGCAGCCCGGACAGGGTGCTGCGCTACACCTTC
NA,NA,TRBJ2-2,TRBV3-1/TRBV3-2,CASSPTLIPENTGELFF,TGTGCCAGCAGCCCCACCCTCATTCCGGAAAACACCGGGGAGCTGTTTTTT
NA,NA,TRBJ1-4,TRBV4-2,CASSQQTGGDEKLFF,TGTGCCAGCAGCCAACAGACAGGAGGGGATGAAAAACTGTTTTTT
NA,NA,TRBJ1-6,TRBV6-5,CASSPSGGDNSPLHF,TGTGCCAGCAGTCCGAGTGGGGGGGATAATTCACCCCTCCACTTT
NA,NA,TRBJ1-1,TRBV6-5,CASSYMGIAFF,TGTGCCAGCAGTTACATGGGGATAGCTTTCTTT
NA,NA,TRBJ1-2,TRBV30,CAWKVLSTGYTF,TGTGCCTGGAAAGTACTAAGTACTGGCTACACCTTC
TRBD1,NA,TRBJ2-5,TRBV19,CASSSRQGWQETQYF,TGTGCCAGTAGTTCTCGACAGGGATGGCAGGAGACCCAGTACTTC
NA,NA,TRBJ1-5,TRBV18,CASSPEVQRNQPQHF,TGTGCCAGCTCACCGGAAGTACAAAGAAATCAGCCCCAGCATTTT